Below, 21 T cell receptor beta chains from the same sample are listed, as sequenced in a study of T cell responses to AZD1222 COVID-19 vaccine. Assay: immunoSEQ multiplex PCR; the TCRdb copy retains only in-frame clones and omits some. Counted here are 88,000 or so clones, around 90% occurring once; the ten biggest clones make up about 5%. The sequencing used peripheral blood, collected 28 days after the second AZD1222 dose. Source of these receptors: an adult who received the AZD1222 COVID-19 vaccine.

This chain connects TRBV6-2 or TRBV6-3 to TRBJ2-3; 10 nucleotides agree with TRBD2. The CDR3 has 15 residues. The J segment lost 5 bases and the V segment lost 1 base, leaving 3 bases of the junction unmatched. Germline V gives CDR1 MNHEY, CDR2 SVGEGT. CDR3 in amino acids: CASSYFSGGQDTQYF. In DNA, the CDR3 is TGTGCCAGCAGTTACTTTAGCGGGGGGCAAGATACGCAGTATTTT.

CDR3: CAWSEVESSGNTIYF. As DNA, the CDR3 is TGTGCCTGGAGTGAGGTCGAAAGCTCTGGAAACACCATATATTTT. This sequence joins TRBV30 and TRBJ1-3; D is uncertain. V was shortened by 1 base and J by 0 bases, with 10 bases between the two germline ends. The V gene's germline CDR1 is GTSNPN and CDR2 SVGIG (reference sequence). The CDR3 runs to 15 residues.

The gene calls are TRBV18 and TRBJ1-3, with 9 bases fitting TRBD1. J lost 0 bases, V lost 5 bases, and 5 bases had no gene match. This CDR3 comprises 16 residues. CDR1 and CDR2 (germline): KGHSH, LQKENI. The CDR3 is CASSRTGVPSGNTIYF. In DNA form, the CDR3 reads TGTGCCAGCTCAAGGACAGGGGTCCCCTCTGGAAACACCATATATTTT.

This clone was detected only once. The chain combines TRBV2 with TRBJ1-5; D not certain. Trimming left V 1 base short and J 3 bases short, with 7 bases between. This CDR3 has 14 amino acids. Germline CDR1 reads SNHLY; CDR2 reads FYNNEI. CDR3 nucleotide sequence: TGTGCCAGCAGTGAAGGGGGTTTCAATCAGCCCCAGCATTTT. Protein sequence: CASSEGGFNQPQHF.

V is TRBV18 and J is TRBJ2-1, with 7 bases fitting TRBD2. Germline assignment: CDR1 KGHSH and CDR2 LQKENI. Germline trimming cut 0 bases from V and 5 bases from J; bases unmatched to any gene: 1. This CDR3 spans 14 amino acids. The CDR3 sequence is CASSPPSGNNEQFF. The DNA of the CDR3 is TGTGCCAGCTCACCACCGAGCGGGAACAATGAGCAGTTCTTC.

The rearrangement links TRBV10-3 to TRBJ2-7; possibly TRBD1 for D (6 bases). V was pared by 5 bases and J by 2 bases, with 13 bases between. CDR3 length: 14 amino acids. Germline values: CDR1 ENHRY, CDR2 SYGVKD. In DNA form, the CDR3 reads TGTGCCATCAGTACCAGGGGCGCCACCTACGAGCAGTACTTC. Protein sequence: CAISTRGATYEQYF.

The rearrangement links TRBV7-6 to TRBJ2-3; 8 bases align to TRBD2. Germline V gene sequence: CDR1 SGHVS, CDR2 FNYEAQ. Trimming at V came to 2 bases and at J to 2 bases, leaving 6 bases not matched to a gene. The CDR3 is made up of 16 amino acids. CDR3: CASSLSPGGTTDTQYF. CDR3 in DNA: TGTGCCAGCAGCTTAAGTCCGGGGGGGACCACAGATACGCAGTATTTT.

This chain joins TRBV6-6 and TRBJ2-5; TRBD2 matches 12 bases. The CDR3 has 16 residues. The germline V gene encodes CDR1 MNHNY and CDR2 SVGAGI (reference sequence). J gave up 3 bases and V 5 bases, and 7 bases lay outside the gene matches. The CDR3 loop is CASSRGASGGEETQYF. The CDR3 DNA sequence: TGTGCCAGCAGTCGCGGGGCTAGCGGGGGGGAAGAGACCCAGTACTTC.

This clone was seen once. The J gene is TRBJ2-5, the V gene TRBV6-1; D gene unclear. Per the germline V gene, CDR1 is MNHNS and CDR2 is SASEGT. This CDR3 has 14 residues. Trimming pared 2 bases from V and 1 base from J, leaving 8 bases between. DNA of the CDR3: TGTGCCAGCAGTGAAATCCGGGCCCAAGAGACCCAGTACTTC. Its translation is CASSEIRAQETQYF.

In its sample, this clone was seen once. The chain links TRBV7-9 to TRBJ2-7, with TRBD1 identical over 10 bases. V shed 2 bases and J 6 bases; nucleotides not matched to a gene: 4. Germline loops: CDR1 SEHNR, CDR2 FQNEAQ (reference sequence). The CDR3 totals 14 residues. The CDR3 protein is CASSLPGQGGEQYF. CDR3 nucleotide sequence: TGTGCCAGCAGCTTACCAGGACAGGGGGGCGAGCAGTACTTC.

On this clone itself: This CDR3 is also generated by other DNA sequences in the sample. The rearrangement uses TRBV4-2 and TRBJ1-2; D is undetermined. Germline V gene lookup returns CDR1 LGHNA and CDR2 YNFKEQ. This CDR3 has 17 amino acids. V was trimmed by 0 bases and J by 4 bases, leaving 18 bases between them. CDR3 sequence (DNA): TGTGCCAGCAGCCAAGATATGGCCCCTCAGCCGCCCTATGGCTACACCTTC. Protein sequence: CASSQDMAPQPPYGYTF.

V is TRBV12-3 or TRBV12-4 and J is TRBJ1-3; 8 bases line up with TRBD1. V dropped 6 bases and J dropped 8; count of bases not matched to a gene: 6. CDR3 size: 13 residues. CDR3 coding DNA: TGTGCCAGCAGGCAGGGGGCTGGTTACACCATATATTTT. It yields the protein CASRQGAGYTIYF.

This chain links TRBV10-3 with TRBJ2-7; 9 nucleotides match TRBD1. The CDR3 totals 16 residues. J gave up 6 bases and V 10 bases, and 19 bases lay outside the gene matches. Germline CDR1 ENHRY, CDR2 SYGVKD. The CDR3 DNA is TGTGCCACGGCCCCCCTACAGGGACAGGGTTTCTCCGAGCAGTACTTC. It codes for CATAPLQGQGFSEQYF.

The genes are TRBV6-4 and TRBJ1-1, with unresolved D. V lost 3 bases, J lost 2 bases, and 7 bases lay in between. This CDR3 region has 13 residues. Germline assignment: CDR1 MRHNA and CDR2 SNTAGT. The CDR3 DNA reads TGTGCCAGCAGTGAGTCTAGAAACACTGAAGCTTTCTTT. Encoded protein: CASSESRNTEAFF.

This chain connects TRBV2 to TRBJ2-1; D not certain. The CDR3 is 11 amino acids. Germline loops: CDR1 SNHLY, CDR2 FYNNEI. Trimming took off 5 bases at V and 3 bases at J, with 2 bases between the two ends. The CDR3 is CASSYYNEQFF. The CDR3 bases are TGTGCCAGCAGTTACTACAATGAGCAGTTCTTC.

CDR3 sequence (DNA): TGTGCCAGCAGGGACAGGGATGAAAAACTGTTTTTT. Its translation is CASRDRDEKLFF. The chain has TRBV2 and TRBJ1-4, with 8 nucleotides matching TRBD1. This CDR3 is 12 amino acids long. Germline CDR1 SNHLY, CDR2 FYNNEI. V was clipped by 6 bases and J by 6 bases; unmatched bases: 0.

The chain has TRBV6-5 and TRBJ2-2; no definite D call. Trimming took 10 bases from V and 7 from J, leaving 19 bases between them. The V gene's germline CDR1 is MNHEY and CDR2 SVGAGI. This CDR3 has 14 amino acids. CDR3 residues: CATQPGDMIGELFF. CDR3 DNA sequence: TGTGCCACACAGCCAGGTGATATGATCGGGGAGCTGTTTTTT.

This clone is a singleton in its sample. J is TRBJ1-4 and V is TRBV2; D ambiguous. V was pared by 6 bases and J by 0 bases, with 11 bases between. This CDR3 contains 15 residues. Germline values: CDR1 SNHLY, CDR2 FYNNEI. The CDR3 DNA sequence: TGTGCCAGCAGGACGGATGCGGCAACTAATGAAAAACTGTTTTTT. It specifies CASRTDAATNEKLFF. Combining the CDR3 with reference TRBV2 and TRBJ1-4 gives the whole variable domain EPEVTQTPSHQVTQMGQEVILRCVPISNHLYFYWYRQILGQKVEFLVSFYNNEISEKSEIFDDQFSVERPDGSNFTLKIRSTKLEDSAMYFCASRTDAATNEKLFFGSGTQLSVL.

The genes are TRBV30 and TRBJ2-2; 7 nucleotides match TRBD2. V lost 1 base, J lost 1 base, and 9 bases stayed unmatched. This CDR3 contains 17 residues. Germline V gives CDR1 GTSNPN, CDR2 SVGIG (reference sequence). The CDR3 protein is CAWSDEWLAENTGELFF. Here the CDR3 DNA reads TGTGCCTGGAGTGATGAATGGCTAGCGGAGAACACCGGGGAGCTGTTTTTT.

The rearrangement joins TRBV5-6 to TRBJ2-7, with D perhaps TRBD1 or TRBD2 (6 bases each). This CDR3 has 14 amino acids. V gave up 0 bases and J gave up 3 bases, with 10 bases separating them. Germline assignment: CDR1 SGHDT and CDR2 YYEEEE. The CDR3 here is CASSLGQDYYEQYF. The CDR3 coding sequence is TGTGCCAGCAGCTTGGGACAGGACTACTACGAGCAGTACTTC.

In this sample, this clone turned up once. The rearrangement uses TRBV19 and TRBJ1-2; 10 bases line up with TRBD1. CDR1 LNHDA and CDR2 SQIVND come from the germline V gene (reference sequence). V gave up 5 bases and J gave up 8 bases; unmatched junction bases: 8. CDR3 length: 14 residues. Here the CDR3 reads CASSGTGVIGGYTF. Here the CDR3 DNA reads TGTGCCAGTAGTGGGACAGGGGTGATCGGGGGCTACACCTTC.